A single sample gave rise to the 27 T cell receptor beta chains below, sequenced in a study of response to subunit inactivated influenza vaccine. TCRdb reanalysed the RT-PCR reads using MiXCR and keeps one entry per CDR3 protein. This sample has over 150,000 distinct CDR3 sequences; roughly a tenth occur once, and the top ten carry roughly 33%. This sample comprised CD8+ T cells sorted from PBMCs, obtained roughly 24 months after vaccination. Receptor source: a man aged 45-69 years who received an inactivated influenza vaccine.

The chain employs TRBV20-1 and TRBJ2-2; TRBD1 matches 7 bases. There are 18 residues in the CDR3. Trimming removed 1 base from V and 3 bases from J; junction bases left unmatched: 14. Germline V gene lookup returns CDR1 DFQATT and CDR2 SNEGSKA (reference sequence). The CDR3 region is CSARVTGRHLSDTGELFF. Here the CDR3 DNA reads TGCAGTGCTAGAGTGACAGGGCGTCATCTCTCGGACACCGGGGAGCTGTTTTTT.

The rearrangement joins TRBV20-1 to TRBJ1-5; tentative D call: TRBD1 (5 bases). The CDR3 extends over 17 amino acids. The germline V gene has CDR1 DFQATT and CDR2 SNEGSKA (reference sequence). Trimming stripped 0 bases from V and 2 bases from J, with 17 bases between. In nucleotides, the CDR3 is TGCAGTGCTAGAGATGTCTCGCTAACCAGGGGCAATCAGCCCCAGCATTTT. Encoded protein: CSARDVSLTRGNQPQHF.

V and J are TRBV30 and TRBJ1-2; D perhaps matches TRBD1 (6 bases). Trimming left V 4 bases short and J 1 base short, with 13 bases between. The germline CDR1 and CDR2 sequences are GTSNPN and SVGIG (reference sequence). CDR3 length: 14 amino acids. The CDR3 nucleotides are TGTGCCTGGAAATCCGGGACAAATAACTATGGCTACACCTTC. Its protein product is CAWKSGTNNYGYTF.

The sample holds a few counts of this clonotype. The rearrangement joins TRBV20-1 to TRBJ2-1; possibly TRBD2 for D (6 bases). V shed 2 bases and J shed 8 bases, with 19 bases lying between them. This CDR3 comprises 15 residues. The germline gives CDR1 DFQATT, CDR2 SNEGSKA (reference sequence). The chain's CDR3 is CSARRLGGVVDEQFF. CDR3 sequence (DNA): TGCAGTGCTAGACGGTTGGGGGGAGTTGTAGATGAGCAGTTCTTC.

This clonotype showed up just a few times. The genes are TRBV4-3 and TRBJ2-1; no firm D call. This CDR3 region has 16 residues. Germline V lookup: CDR1 LGHNA, CDR2 YSLEER. The V end was cut by 0 bases, the J end by 4 bases, with 13 bases between. CDR3 residues: CASSQDPPQLYNEQFF. The CDR3 region has the DNA TGCGCCAGCAGCCAAGATCCCCCACAGCTATACAATGAGCAGTTCTTC.

This clonotype is large in the sample. The chain couples TRBV12-3 or TRBV12-4 to TRBJ2-7; 7 nucleotides align to TRBD2. CDR3 size: 14 residues. Germline trimming cut 8 bases from V and 6 bases from J; bases unmatched to any gene: 13. The CDR3 region has the DNA TGTGCCAGCTCCCTTAGCGGGTACCAGGGCGAGCAGTACTTC. Protein product: CASSLSGYQGEQYF.

V gene TRBV2 combines with J gene TRBJ2-7; D is unclear. The length of the CDR3 is 13 residues. Trimming left V 4 bases short and J 5 bases short, with 12 bases between. Germline CDR1 reads SNHLY; CDR2 reads FYNNEI. The CDR3 reads CASSVRLSHEQYF. Here the CDR3 DNA reads TGTGCCAGCAGTGTAAGACTTTCCCACGAGCAGTACTTC.

The CDR3 spells CASTGALYEQYF. Here the CDR3 DNA reads TGTGCCAGCACGGGAGCACTTTACGAGCAGTACTTC. This chain joins TRBV6-6 and TRBJ2-7; tentative D call: TRBD2 (6 bases). V was cut by 7 bases and J by 4 bases, with 11 bases left in between. This CDR3 comprises 12 residues. The germline gives CDR1 MNHNY, CDR2 SVGAGI (reference sequence).

This clonotype was seen a few times. V usage is TRBV11-2 and J usage is TRBJ1-1; D call uncertain. The CDR3 runs to 13 residues. CDR1 SGHAT and CDR2 FQNNGV come from the germline V gene. The V and J ends lost 2 bases and 7 bases respectively, with 11 bases between them. CDR3 protein: CASSLIASNEAFF. In DNA form, the CDR3 reads TGTGCCAGCAGCTTAATAGCGTCGAATGAAGCTTTCTTT.

This chain joins TRBV20-1 and TRBJ2-1, with unresolved D. With 5 bases removed from V and 1 base from J, the gap between germline ends came to 15 bases. From germline, CDR1 is DFQATT and CDR2 SNEGSKA (reference sequence). The CDR3 contains 15 residues. In DNA, the CDR3 is TGCAGTGCTTCCCCGACCCTGGGGTCCTACAATGAGCAGTTCTTC. Translation gives CSASPTLGSYNEQFF.

This clonotype was seen more than once but under ten times. The chain couples TRBV7-8 to TRBJ2-1, with a weak D call TRBD2 (6 bases). This CDR3 has 14 residues. The V end was cut by 5 bases, the J end by 7 bases, with 15 bases between. CDR1 and CDR2 from the germline V gene are SGHVS and FQNEAQ. The CDR3 is CASSPLAGRNEQFF. CDR3 coding DNA: TGTGCCAGCAGCCCCCTCGCGGGAAGGAATGAGCAGTTCTTC. The whole variable domain, remainder taken from reference TRBV7-8 and TRBJ2-1, is GAGVSQSPRYKVAKRGQDVALRCDPISGHVSLFWYQQALGQGPEFLTYFQNEAQLDKSGLPSDRFFAERPEGSVSTLKIQRTQQEDSAVYLCASSPLAGRNEQFFGPGTRLTVL.

This clonotype occurred many times. This chain connects TRBV16 to TRBJ1-5; D may be TRBD1 (5 bases). Per the germline V gene, CDR1 is KGHSY and CDR2 is FQNENV. Between the trimmed V and J ends, which lost 0 bases and 6 bases, there was a span of 9 bases. This CDR3 has 14 residues. The CDR3 sequence is CASSQSRGSQPQHF. DNA of the CDR3: TGTGCCAGCAGCCAATCAAGGGGAAGTCAGCCCCAGCATTTT.

This chain uses TRBV20-1 with TRBJ1-1, with D possibly matching TRBD1 (5 bases). V lost 6 bases, J lost 8 bases, and 16 bases lay in between. CDR3 length: 12 amino acids. The germline gives CDR1 DFQATT, CDR2 SNEGSKA (reference sequence). CDR3 sequence (DNA): TGCAGTGCCAGGCGGAAGGGACTAGAAGCTTTCTTT. Amino acids: CSARRKGLEAFF.

The CDR3 region is CASSQGQTPTYEQYF. CDR3 in DNA: TGCGCCAGCAGCCAAGGCCAGACACCAACCTACGAGCAGTACTTC. V is TRBV4-1 and J is TRBJ2-7; D unresolved. In germline, CDR1 is MGHRA, CDR2 YSYEKL. V shed 1 base and J shed 2 bases, with 12 bases lying between them. The CDR3 is 15 amino acids.

This chain uses TRBV4-3 with TRBJ2-3, with unresolved D. Trimming pared 0 bases from V and 4 bases from J, leaving 11 bases between. Per the germline V gene, CDR1 is LGHNA and CDR2 is YSLEER. CDR3 size: 15 residues. The CDR3 DNA follows: TGCGCCAGCAGCCAAGATCCTGGTCGCCCAGATACGCAGTATTTT. The encoded protein is CASSQDPGRPDTQYF.

V usage is TRBV15 and J usage is TRBJ1-1; weak D call: TRBD1 (6 bases). The CDR3 sequence is 13 residues long. V was shortened by 4 bases and J by 3 bases, with 9 bases between the two germline ends. Germline V gene data show CDR1 as LNHNV and CDR2 as YYDKDF (reference sequence). This chain's CDR3 is CATSNRDYTEAFF. CDR3 bases: TGTGCCACCAGCAACAGGGATTACACTGAAGCTTTCTTT.

V usage is TRBV5-8 and J usage is TRBJ2-1; TRBD1 aligns across 7 bases. The CDR3 length is 13 residues. CDR1 is SGHTS, CDR2 YDEGEE, per germline. After removal of 6 bases from V and 5 bases from J, the junction contained 5 bases not matched to a gene. CDR3 region: CASTLTGNNEQFF. DNA for the CDR3: TGTGCCAGCACCCTGACAGGGAACAATGAGCAGTTCTTC.

This clonotype appeared a few times. This sequence joins TRBV7-9 and TRBJ2-2, with D unclear. Looked up from germline, CDR1 is SEHNR and CDR2 is FQNEAQ (reference sequence). This CDR3 has 14 residues. Trimming removed 2 bases at V and 3 bases at J, with 7 bases between. CDR3 DNA sequence: TGTGCCAGCAGCTTAAGGCCCGACACCGGGGAGCTGTTTTTT. Its protein is CASSLRPDTGELFF.

This clonotype was seen more than once but under ten times. The chain joins TRBV4-2 to TRBJ2-3; 15 nucleotides align to TRBD2. V lost 6 bases, J lost 5 bases, and 6 bases stayed unmatched. Germline V gives CDR1 LGHNA, CDR2 YNFKEQ. The CDR3 consists of 16 residues. CDR3 DNA sequence: TGTGCCAGCAGGAGGACTAGCGGGAGGGAGATAGATACGCAGTATTTT. Translated: CASRRTSGREIDTQYF.

The chain employs TRBV2 and TRBJ2-7, with D possibly being TRBD2 (5 bases). CDR3 size: 12 residues. V lost 1 base to trimming and J lost 6 bases, with 7 bases between them. Germline V lookup: CDR1 SNHLY, CDR2 FYNNEI. This CDR3 is CASSEVGSEQYF. The CDR3 bases are TGTGCCAGCAGTGAAGTTGGGAGCGAGCAGTACTTC.

The V gene is TRBV6-6, the J gene TRBJ2-7; D ambiguous. Germline CDR1 MNHNY, CDR2 SVGAGI (reference sequence). Between the trimmed V and J ends, which lost 0 bases and 5 bases, there was a span of 2 bases. There are 11 residues in the CDR3. CDR3 protein: CASSYSDEQYF. In nucleotides, the CDR3 is TGTGCCAGCAGTTACTCGGACGAGCAGTACTTC.

The chain couples TRBV29-1 to TRBJ2-7, with TRBD1 identical over 8 bases. This CDR3 is built from 15 residues. Germline V gives CDR1 SQVTM, CDR2 ANQGSEA. Trimming cost V 0 bases and J 6 bases; bases outside gene matches: 10. The CDR3 region is CSVEDLRTGSREQYF. As DNA, the CDR3 is TGCAGCGTTGAAGATCTTAGGACAGGGAGTCGCGAGCAGTACTTC.

The rearrangement joins TRBV28 to TRBJ2-7; D uncertain. The germline CDR1 and CDR2 sequences are MDHEN and SYDVKM. V was clipped by 6 bases and J by 3 bases, with 18 bases between them. The CDR3 is 15 residues long. The CDR3 region is CASSHFFGNIYEQYF. Here the CDR3 DNA reads TGTGCCAGCAGCCACTTTTTTGGTAACATCTACGAGCAGTACTTC.

The V and J genes are TRBV14 and TRBJ2-2, with 11 bases identical to TRBD1. This CDR3 comprises 14 residues. V was pared by 5 bases and J by 7 bases, with 3 bases of the junction left unmatched. Looked up from germline, CDR1 is SGHDN and CDR2 is FVKESK. The CDR3: CASSWTGGFGELFF. The CDR3 DNA is TGTGCCAGCAGCTGGACAGGGGGCTTCGGGGAGCTGTTTTTT.

In its sample, this clonotype was seen a few times. The chain links TRBV24-1 to TRBJ2-7; 10 bases are a match to TRBD1. Germline trimming cut 4 bases from V and 7 bases from J; bases unmatched to any gene: 9. Germline loops: CDR1 KGHDR, CDR2 SFDVKD. The CDR3 loop spans 15 amino acids. As DNA, the CDR3 is TGTGCCACCAGTGAAAAGACAGGGGGCTTGAGGGAGCAGTACTTC. Its translation: CATSEKTGGLREQYF.

In this sample, this clonotype turned up a few times. V is TRBV6-1 and J is TRBJ1-5; perhaps TRBD1 as D (5 bases). The CDR3 contains 16 residues. Germline V lookup: CDR1 MNHNS, CDR2 SASEGT. Trimming cost V 6 bases and J 1 base, with 16 bases left between them. The CDR3 is CASSPGPPGSNQPQHF. The CDR3 DNA reads TGTGCCAGCAGCCCGGGACCCCCGGGGAGCAATCAGCCCCAGCATTTT.

V gene TRBV5-6 combines with J gene TRBJ2-5; 7 bases line up with TRBD1. Per germline, CDR1 SGHDT and CDR2 YYEEEE. The length of the CDR3 is 14 residues. J was trimmed by 6 bases and V by 3 bases; bases with no gene match: 8. This CDR3 reads CASSSGTAIKTQYF. For the CDR3, the DNA is TGTGCCAGCAGCTCTGGGACAGCCATCAAGACCCAGTACTTC.